These T cell receptor beta chains were read from a single sample in a study of blood T cell repertoires in COVID-19. Some clones are missing from TCRdb's copy, which holds only in-frame ones; the method was immunoSEQ multiplex PCR. The data hold fewer than 90,000 clones, with 75% to 90% observed a single time. The source material was peripheral blood. The receptor set was obtained from a male donor with acute or convalescent COVID-19. CDR3s include the opening cysteine and the closing phenylalanine or tryptophan. A D gene is named only where the DNA matches it firmly. Size is stated for part of the rows, as once, few or many counts, or as a class when the clone is expanded.

TGTGCCAGCAGCAGGGGGGAGGGGGCTGAAGCTTTCTTT,CASSRGEGAEAFF,NA,TRBJ1-1,NA,TRBV3-1/TRBV3-2
TGTGCCAGCAGCTTAGCGCCAGGGGCACTGTATGGCTACACCTTC,CASSLAPGALYGYTF,NA,TRBJ1-2,NA,TRBV7-6
TGTGCCAGCAGCTTACCGGGACTAGCGGGGGTAGCCGGGGAGCTGTTTTTT,CASSLPGLAGVAGELFF,NA,TRBJ2-2,TRBD2,TRBV7-2
TGCGCCAGCAGCGAAAATCGGGGAAACTATGGCTACACCTTC,CASSENRGNYGYTF,NA,TRBJ1-2,NA,TRBV4-1
TGCGCCAGCAGCCAAGTCGGGACTACAAATGAAAAACTGTTTTTT,CASSQVGTTNEKLFF,NA,TRBJ1-4,NA,TRBV4-1
TGTGCCAGCAGTGACTTGGGACAGGGTCATGGCTACACCTTC,CASSDLGQGHGYTF,NA,TRBJ1-2,TRBD1,TRBV6-2/TRBV6-3
TGTGCCAGTAGGGGACAGGGGGCCAACACCGGGGAGCTGTTTTTT,CASRGQGANTGELFF,NA,TRBJ2-2,TRBD1,TRBV19
TGTGCCAGTAGTATATCGCAGGGGGCAACTGGGGCCAACGTCCTGACTTTC,CASSISQGATGANVLTF,NA,TRBJ2-6,TRBD1,TRBV19
TGTGCCAGCAGCCAGCGGTTATTGGGGAACACTGAAGCTTTCTTT,CASSQRLLGNTEAFF,NA,TRBJ1-1,NA,TRBV6-5
TGTGCCAGTAGCCATAGGGACAGGGCTGCGAACACTGAAGCTTTCTTT,CASSHRDRAANTEAFF,NA,TRBJ1-1,TRBD1,TRBV19
TGTGCCAGCAGGGGGGGACAGGGCGATTCACCCCTCCACTTT,CASRGGQGDSPLHF,NA,TRBJ1-6,TRBD1,TRBV6-5
TGTGCCAGCACCCGAACCCCCACAGATTACGAGCAGTACTTC,CASTRTPTDYEQYF,NA,TRBJ2-7,NA,TRBV5-5
TGTGCCAGCAGCTTAGTCCGAGAGAGCTTGAACACTGAAGCTTTCTTT,CASSLVRESLNTEAFF,NA,TRBJ1-1,NA,TRBV11-2
TGTGCCAGTAGTACAGGGGGTAACTATGGCTACACCTTC,CASSTGGNYGYTF,NA,TRBJ1-2,TRBD1,TRBV19
TGTGCCAGTAGTTCTGTCACTACGAGCCTGAACACTGAAGCTTTCTTT,CASSSVTTSLNTEAFF,few,TRBJ1-1,NA,TRBV19
TGTGCCAGTAGTATAGCCAGGGGGTTGGACAATCAGCCCCAGCATTTT,CASSIARGLDNQPQHF,NA,TRBJ1-5,TRBD1,TRBV19
TGCAGTGCTAGTCCCGGACAGGGGGCGTTTGAAAAACTGTTTTTT,CSASPGQGAFEKLFF,NA,TRBJ1-4,TRBD1,TRBV20-1
TGTGCCAGCAGCCAAGATCGGGTAGGGACAGGGGGAGACGAGCAGTACTTC,CASSQDRVGTGGDEQYF,once,TRBJ2-7,TRBD1,TRBV3-1/TRBV3-2
TGTGCCAGCAGTTTGACAGGGGCAGGTTTCGATGAGCAGTTCTTC,CASSLTGAGFDEQFF,NA,TRBJ2-1,TRBD1,TRBV6-5